Below are 32 T cell receptor beta chains sequenced from a single sample in a study of T-cell reconstitution after alpha-beta-depleted transplantation in children (dated by TCRdb to the mid-2010s). Libraries were made using PCR. For sequencing, an Illumina HiSeq 2500 was employed. To normalize quantification of the TCRbeta repertoire, the TCR libraries were built with molecular barcoding that relied on unique molecular identifiers. Clones were called with MiXCR by TCRdb after fastp trimmed the public reads at Q25, and only in-frame beta chains were retained. Under each unique CDR3 protein, matching rows form one entry showing the most common genes and DNA. The sample table records 700,000 to 950,000 distinct CDR3 sequences; 16% of these occur just once. The biggest ten clones account for approximately 4.5% of the sample. According to the study, the label for this sample's treatment or condition signals: allogeneic hematopoietic cell transplantation with graft depleted of TCRalphabeta T cells and CD19 B cells.

This material consisted of PBMCs, mostly from graft donor cells, taken 360 days after TCRalphabeta/CD19-depleted stem cell transplant. All receptors come from a male patient aged 5 to 17 who had a stem cell transplant for acute lymphoblastic leukemia, so the T cells may come from the graft donor.

This clonotype was picked up many times. This sequence joins TRBV4-2 and TRBJ2-1, with a tentative D call TRBD2 (6 bases). The length of the CDR3 is 17 residues. Trimming pared 3 bases from V and 1 base from J, leaving 16 bases between. CDR1 and CDR2 (germline): LGHNA, YNFKEQ. The CDR3 is CASSHAPSEGSYNEQFF. The CDR3 coding sequence is TGTGCCAGCAGCCACGCCCCTAGCGAGGGATCCTACAATGAGCAGTTCTTC.

Many counts were recorded for this clonotype. J is TRBJ2-1 and V is TRBV29-1; possibly TRBD2 for D (6 bases). Trimming took 6 bases from V and 15 from J, leaving 21 bases between them. CDR1 and CDR2 (germline): SQVTM, ANQGSEA. The CDR3 loop spans 12 amino acids. This CDR3 reads CSVRRGRDLPFF. DNA of the CDR3: TGCAGCGTCCGGCGGGGTCGGGATTTGCCGTTCTTC.

The rearrangement joins TRBV24-1 to TRBJ2-3; possible D gene TRBD1, 6 bases. Trimming stripped 8 bases from V and 0 bases from J, with 14 bases between. Germline assignment: CDR1 KGHDR and CDR2 SFDVKD. The length of the CDR3 is 15 residues. CDR3 sequence: CATNDRKKSTDTQYF. CDR3 in DNA: TGTGCCACCAACGACAGGAAAAAAAGCACAGATACGCAGTATTTT.

In its sample, this clonotype was seen a few times. The genes are TRBV2 and TRBJ2-3; 10 nucleotides agree with TRBD1. Germline V lookup: CDR1 SNHLY, CDR2 FYNNEI. V was clipped by 10 bases and J by 1 base; unmatched bases: 8. The CDR3 is 15 amino acids. The CDR3 DNA sequence: TGTGCCATCCACATCGGGACAGGGGGCACAGATACGCAGTATTTT. Amino acid sequence: CAIHIGTGGTDTQYF.

In this sample, this clonotype turned up a few times. V is TRBV25-1 and J is TRBJ2-3; 10 bases map to TRBD2. CDR1 is MGHDK, CDR2 SYGVNS, per germline. The CDR3 is made up of 15 amino acids. With V trimmed by 6 bases and J by 2 bases, 5 bases remained unmatched. CDR3 sequence reads: CASRPLAGATDTQYF. In DNA, the CDR3 is TGTGCCAGCAGACCTCTAGCGGGGGCCACAGATACGCAGTATTTT.

The rearrangement joins TRBV6-1 to TRBJ2-7; 12 bases align to TRBD2. Germline V CDR1 and CDR2: MNHNS, SASEGT. The junction had 10 bases not matched to a gene; V was cut back by 2 bases and J by 2 bases. The CDR3 has 18 residues. CDR3 nucleotide sequence: TGTGCCAGCAGTGAACCAGGGCTAGCGGGAGGGCACCCCTACGAGCAGTACTTC. Translated: CASSEPGLAGGHPYEQYF.

This clonotype was detected only a few times. The J gene is TRBJ1-2, the V gene TRBV5-6; D perhaps matches TRBD1 (6 bases). Germline lookup yields CDR1 SGHDT and CDR2 YYEEEE. The CDR3 has 13 amino acids. Deletions cut 4 bases from V and 4 bases from J, with 11 bases between. The CDR3 region has the DNA TGTGCCAGCAGCCCTAGGGGGACCTATGGCTACACCTTC. Its translation: CASSPRGTYGYTF. The variable domain in full, with the rest retrieved from reference TRBV5-6 and TRBJ1-2, is DAGVTQSPTHLIKTRGQQVTLRCSPKSGHDTVSWYQQALGQGPQFIFQYYEEEERQRGNFPDRFSGHQFPNYSSELNVNALLLGDSALYLCASSPRGTYGYTFGSGTRLTVV.

The table lists this clonotype with many counts. This rearrangement joins TRBV5-1 to TRBJ2-3; 9 nucleotides agree with TRBD2. This CDR3 has 16 amino acids. The ends lost 0 bases at V and 1 base at J; junction bases unmatched: 3. Germline assignment: CDR1 SGHRS and CDR2 YFSETQ. The CDR3 loop reads CASSLEGLAGTDTQYF. CDR3 nucleotides: TGCGCCAGCAGCTTGGAGGGACTAGCTGGCACAGATACGCAGTATTTT.

This chain connects TRBV5-1 to TRBJ2-7; 8 positions match TRBD1. This CDR3 comprises 16 residues. From germline, CDR1 is SGHRS and CDR2 YFSETQ. V dropped 3 bases and J dropped 0; count of bases not matched to a gene: 8. The CDR3, as DNA: TGCGCCAGCAGCTCGATTCCGGGGACAGGCTCCTACGAGCAGTACTTC. It specifies CASSSIPGTGSYEQYF. The entire variable domain, with the rest obtained from reference TRBV5-1 and TRBJ2-7, is as follows: KAGVTQTPRYLIKTRGQQVTLSCSPISGHRSVSWYQQTPGQGLQFLFEYFSETQRNKGNFPGRFSGRQFSNSRSEMNVSTLELGDSALYLCASSSIPGTGSYEQYFGPGTRLTVT.

This chain links TRBV12-3 or TRBV12-4 with TRBJ1-1; 7 nucleotides align to TRBD1. The ends lost 5 bases at V and 2 bases at J; junction bases unmatched: 8. The CDR3 is made up of 15 amino acids. In nucleotides, the CDR3 is TGTGCCAGCAGTATCCGACAGGGTGGTAACACTGAAGCTTTCTTT. It is translated as CASSIRQGGNTEAFF.

This chain connects TRBV29-1 to TRBJ2-3; 12 bases line up with TRBD2. The CDR3 totals 14 residues. Germline V lookup: CDR1 SQVTM, CDR2 ANQGSEA. V gave up 4 bases and J gave up 5 bases; unmatched junction bases: 4. CDR3 residues: CSVGLAGDGDTQYF. CDR3 DNA: TGCAGCGTTGGACTAGCGGGAGATGGAGATACGCAGTATTTT.

The table lists this clonotype with many counts. The chain is built from TRBV15 and TRBJ1-1; 8 nucleotides line up with TRBD1. Germline V gene lookup returns CDR1 LNHNV and CDR2 YYDKDF (reference sequence). This CDR3 has 15 residues. The V segment lost 5 bases and the J segment 7 bases; nucleotides outside the gene matches: 12. This CDR3 reads CATSEPGQEDLEAFF. CDR3 nucleotide sequence: TGTGCCACCAGCGAACCGGGACAGGAAGATCTTGAAGCTTTCTTT.

This sequence joins TRBV7-6 and TRBJ2-1; 14 positions agree with TRBD2. The CDR3 extends over 17 amino acids. V dropped 1 base and J dropped 7; count of bases not matched to a gene: 6. CDR1 SGHVS and CDR2 FNYEAQ come from the germline V gene. CDR3 nucleotide sequence: TGTGCCAGCAGCTTAGTCCGACTAGCGGGAGGGCCAAATGAGCAGTTCTTC. Protein: CASSLVRLAGGPNEQFF.

The chain employs TRBV7-3 and TRBJ2-2; TRBD1 matches at 9 bases. The CDR3 length is 16 residues. In germline, CDR1 is SGHTA, CDR2 FQGTGA. V gave up 4 bases and J gave up 6 bases; unmatched junction bases: 9. Here the CDR3 reads CASSSGTGFVPGELFF. The CDR3 DNA reads TGTGCCAGCAGCTCCGGGACAGGGTTCGTCCCCGGGGAGCTGTTTTTT.

This clonotype was counted a few times. The chain joins TRBV24-1 to TRBJ2-1, with 8 nucleotides matching TRBD1. Germline lookup yields CDR1 KGHDR and CDR2 SFDVKD. V lost 11 bases, J lost 9 bases, and 17 bases stayed unmatched. The CDR3 contains 15 residues. CDR3 protein: CASTSGTGLQCEQFF. The CDR3 coding sequence is TGTGCCAGTACCTCCGGGACAGGTTTACAATGTGAGCAGTTCTTC.

With respect to this clonotype: At one boundary the junction diverges from the germline segment, which might be a read error. CDR3 protein: CSSSSQGSYSNQPQHF. CDR3 DNA: TGTTCCAGCAGTTCCCAGGGCTCCTATAGCAATCAGCCCCAGCATTTT. The genes are TRBV12-3 or TRBV12-4 and TRBJ1-5, with D perhaps TRBD1 (5 bases). CDR3 length: 16 residues.

This clonotype has just a few counts. The J gene is TRBJ2-1, the V gene TRBV2; 7 bases are a match to TRBD2. The V and J ends lost 7 bases and 2 bases, in that order; junction bases with no gene match: 11. CDR1 SNHLY and CDR2 FYNNEI come from the germline V gene. The CDR3 sequence is 16 residues long. This CDR3 reads CASKSLAAGPYNEQFF. CDR3 in DNA: TGTGCCAGCAAGTCTCTAGCGGCCGGGCCCTACAATGAGCAGTTCTTC. The whole variable domain, filled in from reference TRBV2 and TRBJ2-1, reads EPEVTQTPSHQVTQMGQEVILRCVPISNHLYFYWYRQILGQKVEFLVSFYNNEISEKSEIFDDQFSVERPDGSNFTLKIRSTKLEDSAMYFCASKSLAAGPYNEQFFGPGTRLTVL.

The table lists this clonotype with a few counts. V usage is TRBV5-6 and J usage is TRBJ2-1; D possibly uses TRBD1 or TRBD2 (5 bases each). Germline CDR1 and CDR2: SGHDT and YYEEEE. The V and J ends lost 4 bases and 7 bases respectively, with 12 bases between them. The CDR3 consists of 13 residues. The CDR3 DNA reads TGTGCCAGCAGCCACGGGACGGTTAATGAGCAGTTCTTC. Its protein is CASSHGTVNEQFF.

This chain uses TRBV7-9 with TRBJ2-7; 9 bases line up with TRBD2. The germline gives CDR1 SEHNR, CDR2 FQNEAQ (reference sequence). The CDR3 extends over 12 amino acids. The ends lost 10 bases at V and 4 bases at J; junction bases unmatched: 5. CDR3 coding DNA: TGTGCCACAGCGGGAGGCCGGTACGAGCAGTACTTC. It yields the protein CATAGGRYEQYF.

With regard to this clonotype: A much larger clone lies a single base off, so this may be a read error. This chain links TRBV12-3 or TRBV12-4 with TRBJ2-1, with 13 bases that match TRBD2. The CDR3 has 17 amino acids. The CDR3 is CTSCRLAGGPSYNEQFF. The CDR3 DNA reads as TGTACCAGCTGTCGACTAGCGGGAGGACCTTCCTACAATGAGCAGTTCTTC.

The chain is built from TRBV4-2 and TRBJ2-1; 10 bases map to TRBD2. The junction had 5 bases not matched to a gene; V was cut back by 1 base and J by 14 bases. The germline V gene has CDR1 LGHNA and CDR2 YNFKEQ. The CDR3 consists of 13 residues. The CDR3 loop is CASSQVSSGSKFF. The CDR3 DNA is TGTGCCAGCAGCCAAGTGTCTAGCGGGAGTAAGTTCTTC.

The CDR3 DNA reads as TGTGCCAGCAGCCAAGGGGAGGGGGCCTACTATGGCTACACCTTC. Its protein product is CASSQGEGAYYGYTF. The chain couples TRBV14 to TRBJ1-2; 7 bases fit TRBD1. CDR1 is SGHDN and CDR2 is FVKESK in the germline V gene. There are 15 residues in the CDR3. Unmatched junction bases numbered 5, after V lost 1 base and J lost 3 bases.

The chain employs TRBV29-1 and TRBJ1-2; tentatively, D is TRBD1 (6 bases). The CDR3 is 16 residues long. Germline CDR1 reads SQVTM; CDR2 reads ANQGSEA. The CDR3 DNA sequence: TGCAGTGGGGACATTGTAGGGAATTATGCCTCCTATGGCTACACCTTC. Its protein product is CSGDIVGNYASYGYTF.

The chain recombines TRBV29-1 with TRBJ2-2, with D perhaps TRBD2 (5 bases). This CDR3 comprises 14 residues. V was cut by 6 bases and J by 2 bases, with 13 bases left in between. Germline CDR1 and CDR2: SQVTM and ANQGSEA. Here the CDR3 reads CSVRTRVNTGELFF. Written as DNA, the CDR3 is TGCAGCGTACGGACTCGGGTAAACACCGGGGAGCTGTTTTTT.

This clonotype appeared a few times. The genes are TRBV6-5 and TRBJ2-7; D is perhaps TRBD2 (7 bases). The germline V and J ends were trimmed by 2 bases and 5 bases, with 13 bases remaining between them. The CDR3 runs 14 residues. CDR1 and CDR2 from the germline V gene are MNHEY and SVGAGI. In nucleotides, the CDR3 is TGTGCCAGCAGTTACACGAGAGGGGGGGACGAGCAGTACTTC. It codes for CASSYTRGGDEQYF.

This clonotype was found a few times. The chain has TRBV15 and TRBJ2-4, with 8 positions matching TRBD1. The germline CDR1 and CDR2 sequences are LNHNV and YYDKDF (reference sequence). V dropped 4 bases and J dropped 2; count of bases not matched to a gene: 7. The CDR3 runs to 16 residues. DNA of the CDR3: TGTGCCACCAGCACGGGACAGGCGTGGACCAAAAACATTCAGTACTTC. Protein product: CATSTGQAWTKNIQYF.

The rearrangement uses TRBV12-3 or TRBV12-4 and TRBJ2-1, with 7 bases matching TRBD2. Germline trimming cut 2 bases from V and 5 bases from J; bases unmatched to any gene: 9. The CDR3 length is 16 residues. Here the CDR3 DNA reads TGTGCCAGCAGTTTACCGGTTAGCGGGTTTGACAATGAGCAGTTCTTC. Amino acid sequence: CASSLPVSGFDNEQFF.

The V call is TRBV12-3 or TRBV12-4, the J call TRBJ2-2; 8 bases fit TRBD1. J was trimmed by 0 bases and V by 6 bases; bases with no gene match: 18. This CDR3 has 20 amino acids. DNA for the CDR3: TGTGCCAGCAGCAGGGGGCTAGGAAGGAAGAAGGACTCGAACACCGGGGAGCTGTTTTTT. Amino acid sequence: CASSRGLGRKKDSNTGELFF.

V is TRBV20-1 and J is TRBJ2-5, with a weak D call TRBD2 (6 bases). The germline gives CDR1 DFQATT, CDR2 SNEGSKA (reference sequence). The CDR3 has 14 residues. V was clipped by 5 bases and J by 3 bases, with 16 bases between them. CDR3 sequence: CSAGGGAVEETQYF. Written as DNA, the CDR3 is TGCAGTGCTGGAGGCGGGGCAGTCGAAGAGACCCAGTACTTC.

There are a few counts of this clonotype. This chain joins TRBV4-1 and TRBJ2-5; 13 positions agree with TRBD2. The J segment lost 2 bases and the V segment lost 3 bases, leaving 15 bases of the junction unmatched. The germline V gene has CDR1 MGHRA and CDR2 YSYEKL. The CDR3 is 20 amino acids. The CDR3 DNA reads TGCGCCAGCAGCCACCCTCGTGAAACCGGGACTAGCGGGGTACAAGAGACCCAGTACTTC. It encodes CASSHPRETGTSGVQETQYF.

The chain employs TRBV12-5 and TRBJ2-1; the match to TRBD2 covers 11 bases. The CDR3 is made up of 14 amino acids. Trimming at V came to 8 bases and at J to 4 bases, leaving 4 bases not matched to a gene. Per the germline V gene, CDR1 is LGHNT and CDR2 is FRNRAP. Here the CDR3 reads CASLGLAVYNEQFF. In nucleotides, the CDR3 is TGTGCTAGTCTGGGACTAGCGGTTTACAATGAGCAGTTCTTC.

This clonotype occurred a few times. V is TRBV19 and J is TRBJ2-5, with D maybe TRBD1 (6 bases). The germline gives CDR1 LNHDA, CDR2 SQIVND (reference sequence). The CDR3 has 14 residues. V was trimmed by 5 bases and J by 5 bases, leaving 15 bases between them. The CDR3 sequence is CASSYRTAGETQYF. The CDR3 bases are TGTGCCAGTAGTTATCGGACAGCAGGCGAGACCCAGTACTTC.